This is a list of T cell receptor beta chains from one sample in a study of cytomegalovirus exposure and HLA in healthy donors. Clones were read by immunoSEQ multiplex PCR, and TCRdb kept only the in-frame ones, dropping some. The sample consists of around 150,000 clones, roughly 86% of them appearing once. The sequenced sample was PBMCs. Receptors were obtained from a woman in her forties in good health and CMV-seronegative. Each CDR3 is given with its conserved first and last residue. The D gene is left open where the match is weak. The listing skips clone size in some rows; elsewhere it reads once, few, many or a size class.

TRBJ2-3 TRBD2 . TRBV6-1 TGTGCCAGCAGTGAGGCGGGGGGACTAGGGAGAGATACGCAGTATTTT CASSEAGGLGRDTQYF
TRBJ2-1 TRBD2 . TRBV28 TGTGCCAGCATGTTACGGACTAGCGGGTGGCATGAGCAGTTCTTC CASMLRTSGWHEQFF
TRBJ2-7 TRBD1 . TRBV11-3 TGTGCCAGCAGCTTAGGAGCAGGGACAGAGGCCTACGAGCAGTACTTC CASSLGAGTEAYEQYF
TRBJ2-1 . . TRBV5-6 TGTGCCAGCAGCTCCGGACAGAATGGTGAGCAGTTCTTC CASSSGQNGEQFF
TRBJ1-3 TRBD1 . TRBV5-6 TGTGCCAGCAGCGAGGGGACAGCTGTCCCCATATATTTT CASSEGTAVPIYF
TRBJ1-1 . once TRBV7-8 TGTGCCAGCAGCTCCTCAGACGAGTCTAGCGTGGTTGAAGCTTTCTTT CASSSSDESSVVEAFF
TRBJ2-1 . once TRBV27 TGTGCCAGCAGCTCAGGACTCGGGACTGCCGGTGGGCGGCAGTTCTTC CASSSGLGTAGGRQFF
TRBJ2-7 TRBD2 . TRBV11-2 TGTGCCAGCAGCCCCCGTGGCGGGAGTAGTTACGAGCAGTACTTC CASSPRGGSSYEQYF
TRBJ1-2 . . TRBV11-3 TGTGCCAGCAGCCACACGGGAGGGGATGGCTACACCTTC CASSHTGGDGYTF
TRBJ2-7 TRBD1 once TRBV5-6 TGTGCCAGCAGCTCAGACAGGGGTATCGAGCAGTACTTC CASSSDRGIEQYF
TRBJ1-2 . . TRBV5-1 TGCGCCAGCAGCGGGGGGACGGCTGGCTATGGCTACACCTTC CASSGGTAGYGYTF
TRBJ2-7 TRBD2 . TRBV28 TGTGCCAGCAGTCTGGGACTAGCGGAGTCCTACGAGCAGTACTTC CASSLGLAESYEQYF
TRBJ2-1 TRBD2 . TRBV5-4 TGTGCCAGCAGGCCAACTAGCGGCAGTTACAATGAGCAGTTCTTC CASRPTSGSYNEQFF
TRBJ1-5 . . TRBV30 TGTGCCTGGAGTGTACAGGGTGATCAGCCCCAGCATTTT CAWSVQGDQPQHF
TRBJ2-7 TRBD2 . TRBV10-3 TGTGCCCTCGGGGGGGAGCAGTACTTC CALGGEQYF
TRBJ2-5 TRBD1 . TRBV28 TGTGCCACAACAGGGGGCGCGGTTGAGACCCAGTACTTC CATTGGAVETQYF
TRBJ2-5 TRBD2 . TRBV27 TGTGCCAGCAGTCCCGGGACTAGCGGCGTAGAGACCCAGTACTTC CASSPGTSGVETQYF
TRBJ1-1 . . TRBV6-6 TGTGCCAGCAGTGCCCCCGGGGTTGGAGACACTGAAGCTTTCTTT CASSAPGVGDTEAFF
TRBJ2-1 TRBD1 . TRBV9 TGTGCCAGCAGCCCGGCGCAGGGGGACAATGAGCAGTTCTTC CASSPAQGDNEQFF
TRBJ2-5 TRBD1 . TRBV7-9 TGTGCCAGCAGCCCCAGTGGACAGGTCTTAGGCGAGACCCAGTACTTC CASSPSGQVLGETQYF
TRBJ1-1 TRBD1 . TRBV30 TGTGCCTGGAGCCCGGGACAGGGTGAAGCTTTCTTT CAWSPGQGEAFF
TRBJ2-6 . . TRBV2 TGTGCCAGCAGTGATATGCGGGCGACACTCTCTGGGGCCAACGTCCTGACTTTC CASSDMRATLSGANVLTF
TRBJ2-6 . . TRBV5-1 TGCGCCAGCAGCTTGGAGCGGGCTTCTGGGGCCAACGTCCTGACTTTC CASSLERASGANVLTF
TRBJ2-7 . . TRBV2 TGTGCCAGCAGTGGAGGAGTCGGCATCCACGAGCAGTACTTC CASSGGVGIHEQYF
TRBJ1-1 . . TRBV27 TGTGCCAGCAGTTCCACAAACAGGGCTGAAGCTTTCTTT CASSSTNRAEAFF
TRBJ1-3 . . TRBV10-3 TGTGCCATCGAGGGAACTGGAAACACCATATATTTT CAIEGTGNTIYF
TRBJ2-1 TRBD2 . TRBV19 TGTGCCAGTAAGTCGGGACTAGGTTCCTACAATGAGCAGTTCTTC CASKSGLGSYNEQFF
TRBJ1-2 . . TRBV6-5 TGTGCCGGCGGCTTGGGGGAGGGCTATGGCTACACCTTC CAGGLGEGYGYTF
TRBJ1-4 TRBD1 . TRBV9 TGTGCCAGCAGCGGTTCGACAGGGCCGAATGAAAAACTGTTTTTT CASSGSTGPNEKLFF
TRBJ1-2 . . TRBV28 TGTGCCAGCAGTTCCCCGTTGGTGGAGGGCTACACCTTC CASSSPLVEGYTF
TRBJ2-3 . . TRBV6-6 TGTGCCAGCAGCCTAGGGACTTCTAACACAGATACGCAGTATTTT CASSLGTSNTDTQYF
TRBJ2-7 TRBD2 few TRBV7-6 TGTGCCAGCAGCTCTGAAGCTGCGGGAGTTGGGTACGAGCAGTACTTC CASSSEAAGVGYEQYF
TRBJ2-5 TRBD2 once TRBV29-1 TGCAGCGAACAGCGGGAAGGGCGAGAGACCCAGTACTTC CSEQREGRETQYF
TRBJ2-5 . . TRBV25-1 TGTGCCAGCAGTGAAGGAAGGGCGGGCCCAGAGACCCAGTACTTC CASSEGRAGPETQYF
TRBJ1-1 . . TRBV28 TGTGCCAGCCTAACCATTGGAGGGGCCACTGAAGCTTTCTTT CASLTIGGATEAFF
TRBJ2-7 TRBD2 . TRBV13 TGTGCCAGCAGCTTAGGACTAGCGGGAGGGCCCCACGAGCAGTACTTC CASSLGLAGGPHEQYF